A selection of T cell receptor beta chains follows, all from one sample in a study of cytomegalovirus exposure and HLA in healthy donors. Measured with immunoSEQ multiplex PCR; TCRdb has only the in-frame clones, and not every one. The sample yields approximately 200,000 clones, 75% to 85% seen once. Input material: PBMCs. The receptors here all came from a girl under 18 in good health and CMV-seronegative. Each CDR3 is given with its conserved first and last residue. The order of the fields is D gene, clone size, V gene, J gene, CDR3 length, CDR3 protein, CDR3 DNA. D genes are given only for firm matches. Expanded clones are given a class, and other clones once, few, many or no size at all.

D: TRBD1
size: -
V: TRBV7-9
J: TRBJ2-1
length: 16
CDR3: CASSPLRPGQGFEQFF
DNA: TGTGCCAGCAGCCCCCTCCGTCCGGGACAGGGGTTCGAGCAGTTCTTC

D: -
size: -
V: TRBV5-6
J: TRBJ1-1
length: 15
CDR3: CASSWGPDRNTEAFF
DNA: TGTGCCAGCAGCTGGGGTCCAGACAGGAACACTGAAGCTTTCTTT

D: TRBD2
size: few
V: TRBV6-1
J: TRBJ2-3
length: 12
CDR3: CASRDYTDTQYF
DNA: TGTGCCAGTAGGGACTACACAGATACGCAGTATTTT

D: TRBD2
size: -
V: TRBV15
J: TRBJ2-1
length: 18
CDR3: CATSRGPLAGGQYNEQFF
DNA: TGTGCCACCAGCAGAGGGCCGCTGGCGGGGGGCCAATACAATGAGCAGTTCTTC

D: -
size: -
V: TRBV20-1
J: TRBJ1-5
length: 10
CDR3: CSAGSRDQHF
DNA: TGCAGTGCTGGGAGCCGGGACCAGCATTTT

D: -
size: -
V: TRBV5-4
J: TRBJ2-1
length: 14
CDR3: CASGIKSGDNEQFF
DNA: TGTGCCAGTGGAATAAAGTCGGGAGACAATGAGCAGTTCTTC

D: TRBD1
size: few
V: TRBV6-6
J: TRBJ1-2
length: 16
CDR3: CASRGGGQALPYGYTF
DNA: TGTGCCAGCAGGGGAGGGGGACAGGCGCTCCCCTATGGCTACACCTTC

D: -
size: -
V: TRBV28
J: TRBJ1-1
length: 12
CDR3: CASSLSKTEAFF
DNA: TGTGCCAGCAGTTTGAGTAAGACTGAAGCTTTCTTT

D: -
size: -
V: TRBV7-2
J: TRBJ1-2
length: 15
CDR3: CASSLDTGFLEGYTF
DNA: TGTGCCAGCAGCCTCGATACAGGGTTCTTGGAGGGCTACACCTTC

D: TRBD1
size: -
V: TRBV6-6
J: TRBJ1-1
length: 14
CDR3: CASSFLDRGTEAFF
DNA: TGTGCCAGCAGTTTTTTAGACAGGGGCACTGAAGCTTTCTTT

D: TRBD1
size: -
V: TRBV5-1
J: TRBJ1-1
length: 17
CDR3: CASARLGTGGRGSEAFF
DNA: TGCGCCAGCGCGAGGCTCGGGACAGGGGGCCGGGGGTCTGAAGCTTTCTTT

D: TRBD2
size: once
V: TRBV7-2
J: TRBJ2-7
length: 15
CDR3: CASSLTPGLGYEQYF
DNA: TGTGCCAGCAGCTTGACGCCGGGACTAGGGTACGAGCAGTACTTC

D: -
size: few
V: TRBV5-1
J: TRBJ1-1
length: 15
CDR3: CASTFPGNGDTEAFF
DNA: TGCGCCAGCACTTTCCCGGGTAACGGGGACACTGAAGCTTTCTTT

D: TRBD1
size: -
V: TRBV29-1
J: TRBJ2-7
length: 14
CDR3: CSGMLWDRGGEQYF
DNA: TGCAGCGGAATGCTATGGGACAGGGGTGGAGAGCAGTACTTC

D: -
size: -
V: TRBV4-1
J: TRBJ2-7
length: 14
CDR3: CASSPRGSPYEQYF
DNA: TGCGCCAGCAGCCCTAGAGGGTCCCCCTACGAGCAGTACTTC

D: TRBD1
size: few
V: TRBV7-9
J: TRBJ1-2
length: 14
CDR3: CASSSTGTGDGYTF
DNA: TGTGCCAGCAGCTCAACCGGGACAGGGGATGGCTACACCTTC

D: -
size: -
V: TRBV19
J: TRBJ1-4
length: 14
CDR3: CASSGGATNEKLFF
DNA: TGTGCCAGTAGCGGAGGAGCAACTAATGAAAAACTGTTTTTT

D: -
size: -
V: TRBV29-1
J: TRBJ1-2
length: 13
CDR3: CSVLEDGGYGYTF
DNA: TGCAGCGTTCTTGAGGACGGAGGCTATGGCTACACCTTC

D: TRBD2
size: once
V: TRBV7-3
J: TRBJ2-3
length: 16
CDR3: CASSLTSGDSTDTQYF
DNA: TGTGCCAGCAGCTTGACTAGCGGGGATAGCACAGATACGCAGTATTTT

D: -
size: few
V: TRBV6-6
J: TRBJ2-7
length: 12
CDR3: CASTGGPYEQYF
DNA: TGTGCCAGCACCGGGGGGCCTTACGAGCAGTACTTC

D: TRBD1
size: -
V: TRBV30
J: TRBJ1-1
length: 15
CDR3: CACTMTGTGVYVAFF
DNA: TGTGCCTGCACGATGACCGGGACAGGGGTGTACGTAGCTTTCTTT

D: TRBD2
size: -
V: TRBV7-3
J: TRBJ2-2
length: 18
CDR3: CASSFIPSGRPNTGELFF
DNA: TGTGCCAGCAGCTTTATCCCTAGCGGGAGGCCGAACACCGGGGAGCTGTTTTTT

D: TRBD1
size: -
V: TRBV5-1
J: TRBJ1-2
length: 16
CDR3: CASSPVPGQGDYGYTF
DNA: TGCGCCAGCAGCCCCGTCCCGGGACAGGGGGACTATGGCTACACCTTC

D: -
size: -
V: TRBV18
J: TRBJ1-1
length: 14
CDR3: CASSPTTGNTEAFF
DNA: TGTGCCAGCTCACCGACGACGGGGAACACTGAAGCTTTCTTT

D: TRBD2
size: once
V: TRBV5-1
J: TRBJ2-3
length: 14
CDR3: CASSPGGGFDTQYF
DNA: TGCGCCAGCAGCCCCGGGGGGGGATTCGATACGCAGTATTTT

D: TRBD1
size: -
V: TRBV23-1
J: TRBJ1-5
length: 18
CDR3: CASSPEGQGQYSNQPQHF
DNA: TGCGCCAGCAGTCCAGAGGGACAGGGGCAATATAGCAATCAGCCCCAGCATTTT

D: TRBD1
size: -
V: TRBV5-1
J: TRBJ2-7
length: 14
CDR3: CASSRDRGADEQYF
DNA: TGCGCCAGCAGCCGGGACAGGGGGGCTGACGAGCAGTACTTC

D: TRBD2
size: -
V: TRBV7-2
J: TRBJ2-5
length: 12
CDR3: CASSADRLAQYF
DNA: TGTGCCAGCAGCGCTGACCGACTAGCACAGTACTTC

D: -
size: -
V: TRBV28
J: TRBJ2-7
length: 14
CDR3: CASSFNGEVSEQYF
DNA: TGTGCCAGCAGTTTTAATGGGGAGGTGTCCGAGCAGTACTTC

D: TRBD1
size: -
V: TRBV28
J: TRBJ1-2
length: 18
CDR3: CASSSSFLRDRVNYGYTF
DNA: TGTGCCAGCAGTTCGAGTTTTCTCCGCGACAGGGTGAACTATGGCTACACCTTC

D: -
size: -
V: TRBV7-2
J: TRBJ1-5
length: 17
CDR3: CASSLETGPYSNQPQHF
DNA: TGTGCCAGCAGCTTAGAGACGGGTCCGTATAGCAATCAGCCCCAGCATTTT

D: TRBD2
size: -
V: TRBV5-4
J: TRBJ2-1
length: 13
CDR3: CASPGLAVGEQFF
DNA: TGTGCCAGCCCCGGACTAGCCGTCGGTGAGCAGTTCTTC

D: -
size: -
V: TRBV10-3
J: TRBJ1-5
length: 14
CDR3: CASSSPGYGQPQHF
DNA: TGTGCCAGCAGTTCACCAGGGTACGGTCAGCCCCAGCATTTT

D: TRBD2
size: -
V: TRBV30
J: TRBJ2-5
length: 12
CDR3: CAWKPSGETQYF
DNA: TGTGCCTGGAAGCCTAGCGGGGAGACCCAGTACTTC

D: -
size: -
V: TRBV2
J: TRBJ2-2
length: 16
CDR3: CASSRDGQRNTGELFF
DNA: TGTGCCAGCAGTCGTGACGGACAGAGGAACACCGGGGAGCTGTTTTTT

D: TRBD2
size: -
V: TRBV27
J: TRBJ2-2
length: 14
CDR3: CASSLPGGAGELFF
DNA: TGTGCCAGCAGTTTACCGGGGGGGGCCGGGGAGCTGTTTTTT

D: TRBD1
size: -
V: TRBV7-2
J: TRBJ2-7
length: 15
CDR3: CASSLDRPPLYEQYF
DNA: TGTGCCAGCAGCCTGGACAGGCCTCCCCTCTACGAGCAGTACTTC

D: -
size: -
V: TRBV2
J: TRBJ1-6
length: 11
CDR3: CATGENSPLHF
DNA: TGTGCCACAGGGGAAAATTCACCCCTCCACTTT

D: -
size: -
V: TRBV7-2
J: TRBJ2-3
length: 15
CDR3: CASSYNRPSTDTQYF
DNA: TGTGCCAGCAGTTACAACCGTCCTAGCACAGATACGCAGTATTTT

D: TRBD2
size: -
V: TRBV4-1
J: TRBJ2-3
length: 15
CDR3: CASSGERGVKDTQYF
DNA: TGCGCCAGCAGCGGTGAGCGGGGGGTTAAAGATACGCAGTATTTT